This TCR beta chain was documented in a study of blood T cell repertoires in COVID-19. Turning to the study itself: The study drew acute and convalescent COVID-19 samples from the United States, Italy and Spain. T cells, B-cell-depleted T cells, or PBMCs provided the cDNA or gDNA that served as material.

Under the authors' procedure: Amplification of reference gene primers was used by the study to estimate nucleated cell counts. Sequencing was performed with immunoSEQ multiplex PCR; in TCRdb, only in-frame clones are kept and a portion is missing. Clone size and the V and J calls come from that table; the DNA yielded D and trimming. In the table there are some 200,000 clones, 70% to 90% of which are singletons. V gave up 5 bases and J gave up 10 bases, with 12 bases separating them. CDR3 length equals 13 residues. Looked up from germline, CDR1 is SGHNT and CDR2 is YENEEA. The chain carries TRBV11-3 and TRBJ1-6; D call uncertain. This sequence originates from a woman between 50 and 59 years old with acute or convalescent COVID-19. The sequencing input was peripheral blood. The CDR3 nucleotides read TGTGCCAGCAGCCTTTTTGCGGAATCACCCCTCCACTTT. Its protein is CASSLFAESPLHF.